The TCR beta chain under discussion was sequenced for a study of T cell responses to AZD1222 COVID-19 vaccine (dated by TCRdb to 2020 to 2022). Regarding the study in general: TCR sequencing covered over 230 trial participants: 200 to 220 given two doses of AZD1222 and approximately 26 given two doses of MenACWY control vaccine. Trial participants were enrolled by age into 18-55, 56-69 and 70-plus year subgroups, with approximately 160, 26 and 62 TCR-sequenced participants respectively.

The meaning of the sample's time point label: about 28 days (+/-7) after the second vaccine dose. AZD1222 recipients whose second dose came at about 4 weeks and those whose second dose came at about 12 weeks were combined into one group, since spike-specific TCR depth and breadth did not differ between the two schedules. Samples from vaccinated people were obtained from the UK trials COV001 and COV002, which included a single-blind randomized controlled phase 2/3 trial of AZD1222 (ChAdOx1 nCoV-19) in healthy adults. For TCRbeta chain sequencing, PBMC samples were collected from trial participants at day 0 and at day 28 after the second dose. What the research found in general, with its limitations: In the small 56-69-year group, the increase in depth fell short of significance, most likely because of low power. Because no day 14 peak-response samples were available, repertoires were characterized only after the peak T cell response. Epitopes outside the regions mutated in the B.1.351 and B.1.1.7 variants were reportedly recognized by nearly half of the unique spike-specific TCRs. Conclusions about previously exposed vaccinees are limited because only five to seven AZD1222 recipients were SARS-CoV-2 seropositive at baseline. Participants were mostly white British and included more females than males, and it was suggested by the authors that clonal diversity may have been underestimated. A significant rise in spike-specific TCR breadth and depth was observed after two AZD1222 doses relative to day 0 and relative to MenACWY recipients. Vaccine-associated CD4 TCRs spanned the whole spike protein, with dominant responses in regions 160-218 and 743-854.

CDR1 and CDR2, per the germline V gene, are SGHRS and YFSETQ. Trimming accounts for 0 bases at V and 4 bases at J, while the number of junction bases matched to no gene is 9. The CDR3 runs 17 amino acids, cysteine and phenylalanine included. Just CDR3 DNA is preserved here, 51 bases in frame from base 1. The CDR3 regions of human TCRbeta chains were analyzed by immunosequencing. The study's own analysis went as follows. TCRs in the repertoires were matched against a reference library of SARS-CoV-2-specific TCRs that had been generated with the MIRA antigen-specificity platform. Breadth was defined as the fraction of unique TCRs that were SARS-CoV-2-associated. Depth was defined as the fraction of total T cells that were SARS-CoV-2-associated. Each spike-specific TCR was assigned to its reactive spike region and to a CD4 or CD8 class using the MIRA data. Log10-transformed breadth and depth values were compared by one-way ANOVA with Sidak's multiple comparisons tests. TCRdb took this table from immuneACCESS and kept in-frame rearrangements with V and J called. Such tables lack part of the clones; where checked against another copy, unresolved V genes explain under half of the gap, and the rest is unexplained. That table supplies the V and J calls and clone size; D and trimming were determined from the DNA. This sample holds over 130,000 clones; around 89% were observed only once. The ten largest clones capture about 3.1% of the sample.

Details on this clone: Its antigen specificity is not known. Base qualities are missing; no much larger clone stands one base away.

The sequence was collected from an adult who received the AZD1222 COVID-19 vaccine. The V and J segments used are TRBV5-1 and TRBJ2-5; TRBD2 matches 10 bases in the middle. Sequences were derived from peripheral blood, sampled 28 days after the second AZD1222 dose. CDR3 protein: CASSLGDLAGGAETQYF. The DNA is TGCGCCAGCAGCTTGGGAGATTTAGCGGGAGGTGCAGAGACCCAGTACTTC.